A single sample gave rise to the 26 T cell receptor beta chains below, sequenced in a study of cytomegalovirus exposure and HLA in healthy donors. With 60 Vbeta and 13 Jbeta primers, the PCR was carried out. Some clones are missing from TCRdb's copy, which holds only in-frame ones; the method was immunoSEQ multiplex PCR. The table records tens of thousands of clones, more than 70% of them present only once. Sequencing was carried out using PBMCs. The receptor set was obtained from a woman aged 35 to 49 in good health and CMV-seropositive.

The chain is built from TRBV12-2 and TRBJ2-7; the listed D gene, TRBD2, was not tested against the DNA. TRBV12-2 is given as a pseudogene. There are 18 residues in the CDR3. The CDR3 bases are TGTGCAAGTCGCTTAGCGCGGGTACGAGACTACCGTTCTCCCGAGCAGTACTTC. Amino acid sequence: CASRLARVRDYRSPEQYF.

The DNA for the CDR3 is TGTGCCAGCAGTGATGGGACAGGGTTTTTCCACGAGCAGTACTTC. Residues: CASSDGTGFFHEQYF. The chain employs TRBV2 and TRBJ2-7; TRBD1 aligns across 9 bases. CDR1 SNHLY and CDR2 FYNNEI come from the germline V gene. The V gene end was trimmed by 3 bases and the J gene end by 5 bases; junction bases not matched to a gene: 8. This CDR3 region has 15 residues.

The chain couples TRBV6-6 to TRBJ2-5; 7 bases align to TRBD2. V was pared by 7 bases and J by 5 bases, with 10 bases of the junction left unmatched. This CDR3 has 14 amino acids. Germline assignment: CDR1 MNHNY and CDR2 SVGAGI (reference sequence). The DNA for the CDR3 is TGTGCCAGCAATACCCCGGGAGGATGGGAGACCCAGTACTTC. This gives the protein CASNTPGGWETQYF.

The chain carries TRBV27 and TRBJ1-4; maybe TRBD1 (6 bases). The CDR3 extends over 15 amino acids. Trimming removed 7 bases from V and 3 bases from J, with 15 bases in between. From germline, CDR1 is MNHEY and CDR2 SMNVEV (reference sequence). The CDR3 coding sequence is TGTGCCAGCAAGGACAGCAGTACTGCTAATGAAAAACTGTTTTTT. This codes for CASKDSSTANEKLFF.

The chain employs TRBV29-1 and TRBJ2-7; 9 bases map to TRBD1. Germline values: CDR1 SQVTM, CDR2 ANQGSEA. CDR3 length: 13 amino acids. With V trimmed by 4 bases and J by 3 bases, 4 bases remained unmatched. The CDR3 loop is CSVALGQGYEQYF. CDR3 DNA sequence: TGCAGCGTTGCCCTGGGACAGGGCTACGAGCAGTACTTC.

CDR3 nucleotide sequence: TGTGCCAGCAGCCAGGGGAGACAGGGGACTTCAGAGACCCAGTACTTC. Its protein product is CASSQGRQGTSETQYF. The chain is built from TRBV5-8 and TRBJ2-5; 8 bases fit TRBD1. Germline V CDR1 and CDR2: SGHTS, YDEGEE. V gave up 4 bases and J gave up 4 bases; unmatched junction bases: 12. This CDR3 contains 16 residues.

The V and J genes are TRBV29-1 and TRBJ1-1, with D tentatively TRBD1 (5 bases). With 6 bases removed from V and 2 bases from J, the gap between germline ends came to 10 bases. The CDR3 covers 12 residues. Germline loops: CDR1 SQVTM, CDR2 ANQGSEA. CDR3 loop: CSVAGGNTEAFF. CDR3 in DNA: TGCAGCGTAGCCGGGGGTAACACTGAAGCTTTCTTT.

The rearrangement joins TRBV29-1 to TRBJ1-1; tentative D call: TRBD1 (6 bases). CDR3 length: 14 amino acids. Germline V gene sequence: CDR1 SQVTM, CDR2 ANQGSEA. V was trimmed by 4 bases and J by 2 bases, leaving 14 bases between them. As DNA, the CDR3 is TGCAGCGTTGTAGGGAGGGGGAGCAACACTGAAGCTTTCTTT. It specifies CSVVGRGSNTEAFF.

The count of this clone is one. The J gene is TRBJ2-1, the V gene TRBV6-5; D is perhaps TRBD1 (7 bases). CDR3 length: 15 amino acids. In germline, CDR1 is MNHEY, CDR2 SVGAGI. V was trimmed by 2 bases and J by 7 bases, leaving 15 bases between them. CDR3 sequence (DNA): TGTGCCAGCAGTTACGATGGACAGGAGGGGAATGAGCAGTTCTTC. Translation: CASSYDGQEGNEQFF.

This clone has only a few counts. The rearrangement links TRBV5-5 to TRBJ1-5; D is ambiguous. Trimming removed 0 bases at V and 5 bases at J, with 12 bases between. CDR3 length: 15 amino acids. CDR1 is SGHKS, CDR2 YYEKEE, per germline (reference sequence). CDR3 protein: CASSLDTNPYQPQHF. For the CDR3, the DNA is TGTGCCAGCAGCTTGGACACCAACCCTTATCAGCCCCAGCATTTT. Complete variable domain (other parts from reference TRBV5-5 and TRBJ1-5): DAGVTQSPTHLIKTRGQQVTLRCSPISGHKSVSWYQQVLGQGPQFIFQYYEKEERGRGNFPDRFSARQFPNYSSELNVNALLLGDSALYLCASSLDTNPYQPQHFGDGTRLSIL.

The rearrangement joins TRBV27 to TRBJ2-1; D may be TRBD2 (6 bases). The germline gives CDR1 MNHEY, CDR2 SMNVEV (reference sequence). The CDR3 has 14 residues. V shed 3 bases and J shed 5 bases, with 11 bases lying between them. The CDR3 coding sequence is TGTGCCAGCAGTTTGTTTAGGAGGGACAATGAGCAGTTCTTC. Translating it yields CASSLFRRDNEQFF.

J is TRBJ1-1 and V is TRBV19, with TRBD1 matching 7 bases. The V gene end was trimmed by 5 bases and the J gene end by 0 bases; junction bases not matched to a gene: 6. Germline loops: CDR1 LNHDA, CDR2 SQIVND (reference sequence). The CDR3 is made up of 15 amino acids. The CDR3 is CASSPRTGMNTEAFF. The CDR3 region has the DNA TGTGCCAGTAGTCCCCGGACAGGAATGAACACTGAAGCTTTCTTT.

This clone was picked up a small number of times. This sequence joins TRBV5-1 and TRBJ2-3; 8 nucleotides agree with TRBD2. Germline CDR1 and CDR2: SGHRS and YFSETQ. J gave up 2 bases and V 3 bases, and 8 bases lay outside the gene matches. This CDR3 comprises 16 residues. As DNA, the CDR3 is TGCGCCAGCAGCTCGACCCTAGCGGGCTACACAGATACGCAGTATTTT. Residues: CASSSTLAGYTDTQYF.

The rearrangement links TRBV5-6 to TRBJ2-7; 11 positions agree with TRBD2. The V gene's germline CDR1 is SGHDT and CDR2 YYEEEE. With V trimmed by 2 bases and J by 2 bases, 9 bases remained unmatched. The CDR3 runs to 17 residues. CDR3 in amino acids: CASSFVGSGGGTYEQYF. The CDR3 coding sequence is TGTGCCAGCAGCTTCGTCGGTAGCGGGGGGGGAACCTACGAGCAGTACTTC.

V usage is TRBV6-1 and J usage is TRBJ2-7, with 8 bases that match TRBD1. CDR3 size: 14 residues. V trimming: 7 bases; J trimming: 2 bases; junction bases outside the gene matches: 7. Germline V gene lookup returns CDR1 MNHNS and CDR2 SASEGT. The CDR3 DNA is TGTGCCAGCACCCGGGACAGGCGACCCTACGAGCAGTACTTC. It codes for CASTRDRRPYEQYF.

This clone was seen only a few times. The CDR3: CASSAVDRGLTEAFF. CDR3 nucleotide sequence: TGTGCCAGCAGTGCCGTCGACAGGGGTTTGACTGAAGCTTTCTTT. This chain links TRBV28 with TRBJ1-1, with 8 bases that match TRBD1. Germline CDR1 MDHEN, CDR2 SYDVKM. This CDR3 has 15 amino acids. V was clipped by 5 bases and J by 5 bases; unmatched bases: 10.

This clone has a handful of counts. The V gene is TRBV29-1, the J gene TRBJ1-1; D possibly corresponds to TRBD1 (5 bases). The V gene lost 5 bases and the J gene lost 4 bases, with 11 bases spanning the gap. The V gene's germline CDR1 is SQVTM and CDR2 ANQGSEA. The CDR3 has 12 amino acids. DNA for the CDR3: TGCAGCGTTCTTCAGGGTGGCACTGAAGCTTTCTTT. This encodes CSVLQGGTEAFF.

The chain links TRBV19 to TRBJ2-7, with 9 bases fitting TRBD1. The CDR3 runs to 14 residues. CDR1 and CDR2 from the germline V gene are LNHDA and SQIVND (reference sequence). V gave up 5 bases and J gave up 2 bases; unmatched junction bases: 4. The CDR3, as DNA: TGTGCCAGTAGTTTACAGGGGGCCGCCTACGAGCAGTACTTC. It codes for CASSLQGAAYEQYF.

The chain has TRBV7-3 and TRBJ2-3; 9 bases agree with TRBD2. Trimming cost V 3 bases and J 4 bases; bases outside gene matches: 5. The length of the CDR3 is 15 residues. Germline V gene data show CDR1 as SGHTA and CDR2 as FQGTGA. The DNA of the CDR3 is TGTGCCAGCAGCTTGAGCGGGGGGTGGGCAGATACGCAGTATTTT. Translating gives CASSLSGGWADTQYF. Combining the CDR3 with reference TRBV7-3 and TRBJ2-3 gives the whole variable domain GAGVSQTPSNKVTEKGKYVELRCDPISGHTALYWYRQSLGQGPEFLIYFQGTGAADDSGLPNDRFFAVRPEGSVSTLKIQRTERGDSAVYLCASSLSGGWADTQYFGPGTRLTVL.

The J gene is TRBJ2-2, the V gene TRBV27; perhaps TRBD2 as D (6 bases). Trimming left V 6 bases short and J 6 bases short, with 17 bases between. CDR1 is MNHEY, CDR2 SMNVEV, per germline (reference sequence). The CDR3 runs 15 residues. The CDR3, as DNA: TGTGCCAGCAGACAGGCTAGCGAAGGAGCCGGGGAGCTGTTTTTT. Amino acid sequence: CASRQASEGAGELFF.

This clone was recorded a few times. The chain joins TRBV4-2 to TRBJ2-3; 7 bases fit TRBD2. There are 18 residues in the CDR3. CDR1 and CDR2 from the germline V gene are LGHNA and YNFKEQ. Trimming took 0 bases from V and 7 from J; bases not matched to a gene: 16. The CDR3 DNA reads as TGTGCCAGCAGCCAAGATCTAGCGCGGGGGAGTGGGTTGAATACGCAGTATTTT. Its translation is CASSQDLARGSGLNTQYF.

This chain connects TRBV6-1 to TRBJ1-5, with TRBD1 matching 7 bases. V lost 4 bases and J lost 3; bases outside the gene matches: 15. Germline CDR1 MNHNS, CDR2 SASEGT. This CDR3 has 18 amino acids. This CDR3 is CASSAQTGFGVDNQPQHF. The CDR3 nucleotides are TGTGCCAGCAGTGCCCAGACAGGGTTTGGGGTGGACAATCAGCCCCAGCATTTT.

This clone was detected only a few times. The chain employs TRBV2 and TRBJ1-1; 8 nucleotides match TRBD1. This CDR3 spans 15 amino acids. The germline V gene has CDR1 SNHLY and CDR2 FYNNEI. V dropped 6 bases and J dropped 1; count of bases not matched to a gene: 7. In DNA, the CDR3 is TGTGCCAGCAGAGACGAACAGGGGGGGAACACTGAAGCTTTCTTT. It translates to CASRDEQGGNTEAFF.

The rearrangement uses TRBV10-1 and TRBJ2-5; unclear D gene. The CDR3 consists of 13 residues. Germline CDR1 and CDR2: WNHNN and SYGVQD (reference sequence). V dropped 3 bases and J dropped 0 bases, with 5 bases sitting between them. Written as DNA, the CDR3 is TGCGCCAGCAGTGAACGGTACCAAGAGACCCAGTACTTC. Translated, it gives CASSERYQETQYF.

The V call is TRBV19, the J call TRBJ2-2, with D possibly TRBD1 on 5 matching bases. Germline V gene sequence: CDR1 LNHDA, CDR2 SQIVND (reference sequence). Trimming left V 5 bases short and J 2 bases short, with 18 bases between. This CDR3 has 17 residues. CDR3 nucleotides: TGTGCCAGTAGTCCCCCCAGGGTGGGTGTAAACACCGGGGAGCTGTTTTTT. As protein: CASSPPRVGVNTGELFF.

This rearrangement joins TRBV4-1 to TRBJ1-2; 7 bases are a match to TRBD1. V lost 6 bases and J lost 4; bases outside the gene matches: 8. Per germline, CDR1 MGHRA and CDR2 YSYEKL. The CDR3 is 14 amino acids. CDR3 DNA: TGCGCCAGCAGTCCACTCCGGGACAGCTATGGCTACACCTTC. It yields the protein CASSPLRDSYGYTF.